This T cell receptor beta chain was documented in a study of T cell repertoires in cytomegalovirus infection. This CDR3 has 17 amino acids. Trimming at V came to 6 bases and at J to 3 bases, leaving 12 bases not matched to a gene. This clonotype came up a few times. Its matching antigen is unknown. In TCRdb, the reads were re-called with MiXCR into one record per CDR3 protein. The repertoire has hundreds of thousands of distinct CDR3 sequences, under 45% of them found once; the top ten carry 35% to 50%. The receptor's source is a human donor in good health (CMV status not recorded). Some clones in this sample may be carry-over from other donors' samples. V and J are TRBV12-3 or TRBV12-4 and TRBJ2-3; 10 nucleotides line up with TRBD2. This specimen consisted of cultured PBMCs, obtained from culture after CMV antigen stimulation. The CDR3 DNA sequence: TGTGCCAGCAGCAAGATTGAACTAGCGGGGTATACAGATACGCAGTATTTT. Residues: CASSKIELAGYTDTQYF.